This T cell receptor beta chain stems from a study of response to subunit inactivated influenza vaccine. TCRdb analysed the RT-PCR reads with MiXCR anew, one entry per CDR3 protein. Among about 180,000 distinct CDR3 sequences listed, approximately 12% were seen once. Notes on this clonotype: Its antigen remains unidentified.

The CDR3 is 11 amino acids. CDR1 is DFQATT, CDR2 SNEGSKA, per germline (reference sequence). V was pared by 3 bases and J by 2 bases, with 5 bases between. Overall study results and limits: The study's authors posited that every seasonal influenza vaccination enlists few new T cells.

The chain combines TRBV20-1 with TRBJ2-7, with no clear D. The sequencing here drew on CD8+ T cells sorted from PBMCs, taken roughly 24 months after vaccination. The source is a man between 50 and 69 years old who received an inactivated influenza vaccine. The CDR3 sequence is CSASLAYEQYF. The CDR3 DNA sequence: TGCAGTGCTAGCCTAGCCTACGAGCAGTACTTC.